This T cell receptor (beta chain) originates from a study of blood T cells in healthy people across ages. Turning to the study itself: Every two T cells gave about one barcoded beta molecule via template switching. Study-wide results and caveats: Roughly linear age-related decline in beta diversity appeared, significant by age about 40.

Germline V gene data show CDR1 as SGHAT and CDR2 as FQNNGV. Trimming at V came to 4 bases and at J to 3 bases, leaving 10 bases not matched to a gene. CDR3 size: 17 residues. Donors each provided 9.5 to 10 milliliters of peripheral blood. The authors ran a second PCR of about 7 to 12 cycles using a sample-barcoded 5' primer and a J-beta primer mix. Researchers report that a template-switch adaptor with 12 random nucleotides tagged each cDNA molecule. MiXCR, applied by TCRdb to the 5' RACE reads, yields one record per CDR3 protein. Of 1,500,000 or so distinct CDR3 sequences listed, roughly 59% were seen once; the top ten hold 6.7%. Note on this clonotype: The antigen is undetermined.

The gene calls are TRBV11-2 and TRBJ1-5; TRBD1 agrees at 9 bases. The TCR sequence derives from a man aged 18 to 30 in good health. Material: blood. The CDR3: CASSSTGTGTSNQPQHF. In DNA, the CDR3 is TGTGCCAGCAGCTCGACCGGGACAGGGACTTCCAATCAGCCCCAGCATTTT.